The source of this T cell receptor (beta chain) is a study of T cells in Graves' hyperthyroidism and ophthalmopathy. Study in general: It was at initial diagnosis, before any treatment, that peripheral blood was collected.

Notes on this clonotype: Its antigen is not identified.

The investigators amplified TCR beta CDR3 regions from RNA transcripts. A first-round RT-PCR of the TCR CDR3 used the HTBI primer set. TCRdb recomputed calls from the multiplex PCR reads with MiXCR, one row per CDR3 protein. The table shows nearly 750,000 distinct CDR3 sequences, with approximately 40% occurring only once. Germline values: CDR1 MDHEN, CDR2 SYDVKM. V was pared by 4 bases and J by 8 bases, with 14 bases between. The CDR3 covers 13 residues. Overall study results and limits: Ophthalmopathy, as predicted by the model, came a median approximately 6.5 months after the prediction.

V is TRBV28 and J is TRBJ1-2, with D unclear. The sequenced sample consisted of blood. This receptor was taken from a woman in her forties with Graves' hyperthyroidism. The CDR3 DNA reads TGTGCCAGCAGTTCCCTAGAACTCGGGGGCTACACCTTC. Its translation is CASSSLELGGYTF.